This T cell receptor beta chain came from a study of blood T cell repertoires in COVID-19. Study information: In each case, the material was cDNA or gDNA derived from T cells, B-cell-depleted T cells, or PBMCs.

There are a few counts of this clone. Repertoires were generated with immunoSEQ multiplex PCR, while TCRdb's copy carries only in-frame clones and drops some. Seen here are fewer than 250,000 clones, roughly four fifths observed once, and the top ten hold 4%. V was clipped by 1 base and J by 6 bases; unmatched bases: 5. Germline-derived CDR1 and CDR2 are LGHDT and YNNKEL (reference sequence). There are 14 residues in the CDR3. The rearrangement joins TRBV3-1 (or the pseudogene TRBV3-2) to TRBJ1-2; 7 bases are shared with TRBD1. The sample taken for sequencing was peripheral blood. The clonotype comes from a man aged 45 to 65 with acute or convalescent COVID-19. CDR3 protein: CASSQGGGINGYTF. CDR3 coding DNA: TGTGCCAGCAGCCAAGGAGGGGGCATCAATGGCTACACCTTC.